The clone carrying this TCR beta chain was detected a few times. No antigen is known for it. The sample belongs to a study of CD8 T cells in ankylosing spondylitis. Whole-study results and caveats: Disease-associated clones were reportedly significantly overrepresented in matched ankylosing spondylitis synovial fluid. Past studies reported some motif variants in reactive arthritis synovial fluid and blood. Blood from ankylosing spondylitis patients appeared to carry a characteristic roughly 8-variant TCR beta motif.

Looked up from germline, CDR1 is SNHLY and CDR2 is FYNNEI. Trimming shortened V by 0 bases and J by 2 bases, and 11 bases separated the two germline ends. The length of the CDR3 is 15 residues. The authors made TCR beta libraries by quantitative 5'-RACE with molecular barcodes. TCRdb used MiXCR to reprocess the 5' RACE reads, holding one entry per CDR3 protein. The table lists 200,000 to 250,000 distinct CDR3 sequences, around 18% of them singletons. The chain has TRBV2 and TRBJ2-7; D ambiguous. This sequence originates from a male donor with ankylosing spondylitis. The sequenced sample was blood, either unsorted or a sorted T cell fraction (not recorded which). The CDR3 protein is CASSEARTETYEQYF. In DNA, the CDR3 is TGTGCCAGCAGTGAAGCGCGAACCGAGACCTACGAGCAGTACTTC.